Presented here are 22 T cell receptor beta chains from one specimen sequenced in a study of CD8+CD57+ T cells in acquired aplastic anemia. TCR beta VDJ and CDR3 were profiled, and genomic DNA was the template. TCRdb processed the reads anew with MiXCR; each CDR3 protein has one entry. The sample carries around 500,000 distinct CDR3 sequences, roughly a third recorded once. All patients picked for sequencing had shown, by flow cytometry, an expansion of CD8+CD57+ cells. The sequencing input was sorted CD4+, CD8+, or CD8+CD57+ T cells (not recorded which) from PBMCs. All receptors come from a human donor with aplastic anemia.

In its sample, this clonotype was seen many times. The chain is built from TRBV7-6 and TRBJ1-1; D not resolved. Trimming took 5 bases from V and 1 from J, leaving 14 bases between them. In germline, CDR1 is SGHVS, CDR2 FNYEAQ. This CDR3 region has 15 residues. The CDR3, as DNA: TGTGCCAGCAGCGCCCGAAGCCTGGGGAACACTGAAGCTTTCTTT. Translated: CASSARSLGNTEAFF.

This clonotype was seen a few times. The chain combines TRBV7-2 with TRBJ2-7, with 12 bases identical to TRBD2. V gave up 4 bases and J gave up 3 bases; unmatched junction bases: 4. CDR3 length: 15 amino acids. Germline V gene sequence: CDR1 SGHTA, CDR2 FQGNSA. The CDR3, as DNA: TGTGCCAGCAGCTCCACTAGCGGGGGGCACTACGAGCAGTACTTC. As protein: CASSSTSGGHYEQYF.

The chain links TRBV7-3 to TRBJ1-2; D remains unclear. Trimming pared 11 bases from V and 5 bases from J, leaving 15 bases between. This CDR3 comprises 12 residues. Germline lookup yields CDR1 SGHTA and CDR2 FQGTGA. In DNA, the CDR3 is TGTGCCTGGAGTGTAACCGAATATGGCTACACCTTC. Its protein is CAWSVTEYGYTF.

The chain employs TRBV11-2 and TRBJ1-1; tentatively, D is TRBD1 (5 bases). CDR1 and CDR2 (germline): SGHAT, FQNNGV. The CDR3 sequence is 18 residues long. V gave up 5 bases and J gave up 0 bases, with 22 bases separating them. The chain's CDR3 is CASSIIRVRQGMNTEAFF. The CDR3, as DNA: TGTGCCAGCAGCATCATTAGGGTTAGGCAGGGCATGAACACTGAAGCTTTCTTT.

The chain employs TRBV19 and TRBJ2-7; TRBD2 aligns across 12 bases. The DNA end is a closer match to TRBJ2-1, so the J assignment may be wrong. Germline lookup yields CDR1 LNHDA and CDR2 SQIVND (reference sequence). The CDR3 is 14 residues long. CDR3 DNA: TGTGCCAGCAGACTAGCGGGGGCCCTAAATGAGCAGTTCTTC. It codes for CASRLAGALNEQFF.

This clonotype has ten or more counts. The V and J genes are TRBV15 and TRBJ2-1; D gene uncertain. Germline lookup yields CDR1 LNHNV and CDR2 YYDKDF (reference sequence). With 3 bases removed from V and 6 bases from J, the gap between germline ends came to 3 bases. This CDR3 spans 11 amino acids. The CDR3 DNA reads as TGTGCCACCAGCAGCGGCAATGAGCAGTTCTTC. It yields the protein CATSSGNEQFF.

This chain joins TRBV7-9 and TRBJ1-1; D not certain. The V gene's germline CDR1 is SEHNR and CDR2 FQNEAQ (reference sequence). V lost 6 bases and J lost 2, with 16 bases in between. This CDR3 is 15 amino acids long. The CDR3 DNA is TGTGCCAGCAGTGCCGGAACATCGGAAAACACTGAAGCTTTCTTT. Translation: CASSAGTSENTEAFF.

Remarks on this clonotype: A read error may explain this, as a much larger clone is one base away. The chain links TRBV20-1 to TRBJ1-2, with unresolved D. The CDR3 totals 12 residues. Per germline, CDR1 DFQATT and CDR2 SNEGSKA (reference sequence). CDR3 loop: CSASKVEDGCTF. CDR3 nucleotides: TGCAGTGCTTCTAAGGTCGAGGATGGCTGCACCTTC.

This clonotype was observed a handful of times. The V and J genes are TRBV9 and TRBJ2-2, with unresolved D. The CDR3 runs to 16 residues. Germline CDR1 and CDR2: SGDLS and YYNGEE. The ends were cut back, 3 bases at V and 7 bases at J, with 19 bases in the middle. CDR3 sequence reads: CASSALKATWGGELFF. The CDR3 region has the DNA TGTGCCAGCAGCGCCCTCAAGGCCACCTGGGGCGGGGAGCTGTTTTTT.

The V gene is TRBV2, the J gene TRBJ1-1, with 12 bases identical to TRBD1. Unmatched junction bases numbered 12, after V lost 7 bases and J lost 0 bases. Germline CDR1 SNHLY, CDR2 FYNNEI. The CDR3 has 18 residues. CDR3 in DNA: TGTGCCAGCACCCGGGACAGGGGGCCGGTTCAGATGAACACTGAAGCTTTCTTT. It is translated as CASTRDRGPVQMNTEAFF. Full variable domain (remainder filled in from reference TRBV2 and TRBJ1-1): EPEVTQTPSHQVTQMGQEVILRCVPISNHLYFYWYRQILGQKVEFLVSFYNNEISEKSEIFDDQFSVERPDGSNFTLKIRSTKLEDSAMYFCASTRDRGPVQMNTEAFFGQGTRLTVV.

There are many counts of this clonotype. The rearrangement uses TRBV5-8 and TRBJ1-6; D is undetermined. Germline V gene lookup returns CDR1 SGHTS and CDR2 YDEGEE. This CDR3 is built from 13 residues. V was cut by 1 base and J by 8 bases, with 7 bases left in between. The CDR3 region is CASSLLLDSPLHF. CDR3 in DNA: TGTGCCAGCAGCTTGCTGCTGGATTCACCCCTCCACTTT.

V is TRBV6-1 and J is TRBJ1-6; tentative D call: TRBD1 (5 bases). Germline loops: CDR1 MNHNS, CDR2 SASEGT. Trimming took off 1 base at V and 14 bases at J, with 18 bases between the two ends. The CDR3 spans 15 residues. The DNA of the CDR3 is TGTGCCAGCAGTGAAGAGGACGGGGGAGGTAGGACCCTCCACTTT. Translating gives CASSEEDGGGRTLHF.

J is TRBJ1-6 and V is TRBV2; TRBD1 agrees at 8 bases. The CDR3 consists of 13 residues. CDR1 SNHLY and CDR2 FYNNEI come from the germline V gene. Trimming cost V 5 bases and J 11 bases; bases outside gene matches: 5. The CDR3 bases are TGTGCCAGCAGTCGTCAGGGGGCCGCACCCCTCCACTTT. Amino acid sequence: CASSRQGAAPLHF.

This clonotype was counted many times. The genes are TRBV25-1 and TRBJ2-5; tentatively, D is TRBD1 (5 bases). This CDR3 has 11 residues. V was trimmed by 6 bases and J by 4 bases, leaving 6 bases between them. Germline V gene data show CDR1 as MGHDK and CDR2 as SYGVNS. CDR3 residues: CASSDRETQYF. The DNA of the CDR3 is TGTGCCAGCAGCGACAGAGAGACCCAGTACTTC.

This clonotype was seen at least ten times. The V and J genes are TRBV29-1 and TRBJ1-1, with a tentative D call TRBD1 (6 bases). Trimming took 5 bases from V and 10 from J, leaving 20 bases between them. CDR1 and CDR2 from the germline V gene are SQVTM and ANQGSEA. The CDR3 is made up of 13 amino acids. CDR3 sequence reads: CSVRTGSTSGAFF. In nucleotides, the CDR3 is TGCAGCGTTCGTACAGGGTCTACCTCGGGAGCTTTCTTT.

This clonotype was detected ten times or more. The rearrangement links TRBV2 to TRBJ2-7; D is unclear. CDR1 and CDR2 (germline): SNHLY, FYNNEI. Trimming shortened V by 3 bases and J by 7 bases, and 16 bases separated the two germline ends. The CDR3 extends over 14 amino acids. Here the CDR3 DNA reads TGTGCCAGCAGTGACTGGAGAACCCACTGGGAGCAGTACTTC. It is translated as CASSDWRTHWEQYF.

This sequence joins TRBV11-2 and TRBJ1-3, with D tentatively TRBD1 (6 bases). V was trimmed by 4 bases and J by 4 bases, leaving 17 bases between them. Germline CDR1 and CDR2: SGHAT and FQNNGV. The CDR3 extends over 16 amino acids. CDR3 in amino acids: CASSSWGGARGNTIYF. In nucleotides, the CDR3 is TGTGCCAGCAGCTCTTGGGGGGGGGCGCGAGGAAACACCATATATTTT.

With regard to this clonotype: An end of the junction differs from the germline gene, which may be a read error. V and J are TRBV5-4 and TRBJ2-3, with D maybe TRBD2 (6 bases). The CDR3 has 16 residues. Germline CDR1 SGHNT, CDR2 YYREEE (reference sequence). The CDR3 nucleotides are TGTGCCAGCAGCTTGTATCGGGCGGGAAAGACAGATGCGCAGTATTTT. This codes for CASSLYRAGKTDAQYF.

The chain combines TRBV19 with TRBJ2-7, with D perhaps TRBD1 or TRBD2 (5 bases each). The V gene lost 5 bases and the J gene lost 3 bases, with 20 bases spanning the gap. The CDR3 has 16 amino acids. Germline CDR1 LNHDA, CDR2 SQIVND (reference sequence). The CDR3 is CASSETGTDKVYEQYF. CDR3 DNA: TGTGCCAGTAGTGAGACCGGGACGGACAAGGTCTACGAGCAGTACTTC.

V usage is TRBV6-1 and J usage is TRBJ2-2, with 10 positions matching TRBD1. Germline loops: CDR1 MNHNS, CDR2 SASEGT. Trimming removed 5 bases from V and 3 bases from J; junction bases left unmatched: 9. The CDR3 contains 17 residues. CDR3 coding DNA: TGTGCCAGCAGTACCCAGACAGGGGGCATCGACACCGGGGAGCTGTTTTTT. It encodes CASSTQTGGIDTGELFF.

There are many counts of this clonotype. V usage is TRBV10-3 and J usage is TRBJ1-1, with D uncertain. Germline loops: CDR1 ENHRY, CDR2 SYGVKD. The CDR3 runs 13 residues. V lost 8 bases, J lost 1 base, and 11 bases lay in between. This CDR3 reads CAIRYLENTEAFF. The CDR3 DNA follows: TGTGCCATCCGATACTTAGAGAACACTGAAGCTTTCTTT.

This clonotype was picked up many times. The rearrangement uses TRBV29-1 and TRBJ2-3, with 11 bases fitting TRBD2. CDR1 is SQVTM, CDR2 ANQGSEA, per germline. The J segment lost 2 bases and the V segment lost 6 bases, leaving 4 bases of the junction unmatched. The CDR3 totals 14 residues. The CDR3 DNA reads TGCAGCGTGACTAGCGGGGTTGACACAGATACGCAGTATTTT. As protein: CSVTSGVDTDTQYF.